This T cell receptor beta chain was recovered during a study of beta chain features in type 1 diabetes (dated by TCRdb to between 2017 and 2018). Turning to the overall study: No differences in mean age, gender distribution, total cell number or subset yield were found between patients and healthy donors. Regulatory and stem cell-like memory subsets were isolated from only 8 patients and about eight healthy donors, whereas naive and central memory subsets came from all 30 or so donors. In the study, recently diagnosed type 1 diabetes patients and matched healthy donors were compared on the TCRB repertoires of their sorted circulating CD4+ T cell subsets. Across all samples, approximately 100 million sorted cells were examined, and cell number per subset correlated strongly with RNA yield.

On the study overall, not on this receptor specifically: PCR might favor shorter templates, but patient and control samples were amplified and corrected together, so any skew would affect both groups equally. Patients with type 1 diabetes made fewer insertions and deleted more nucleotides at VDJ recombination sites, implying thymic rearrangement abnormalities. The naive, central memory and regulatory TCRB repertoires appeared to resemble one another more closely among patients than among healthy donors. Because the HLA sub-analyses included only small numbers of individuals, any influence of HLA type on TCRB rearrangement was left unresolved. Type 1 diabetes patients showed a moderate but significant shortening of TCRB CDR3 length in all four CD4+ subsets. Sequencing cDNA rather than genomic DNA could over-represent highly expressing activated cells, although activation and CD3 levels did not differ between groups.

From each donor, a single peripheral blood sample of about 110 mL on average was drawn into heparinised tubes. Naive, central memory, regulatory and stem cell-like memory CD4+ T cells were sorted on a BD FACSAria II using a panel including CD45RO, CCR7, CD25, CD127, CD95 and CD27. Purity was above 98% for every sorted population. PBMCs were isolated right away by Lymphoprep density gradient centrifugation and were stained directly, without culture. To minimize batch effects, samples were stained and sorted in pairs, one healthy donor with one patient per experiment. This clone appeared a single time. There is no known antigen for this receptor. Base qualities were left out, and no much larger clone turns up one base away. The entire isolated RNA was reverse transcribed using the High Capacity cDNA Reverse Transcription Kit, and thus expressed TCRB transcripts were sequenced. For stem cell-like memory T cell samples, survey-depth immunoSEQ sequencing was used, averaging about 1 million total reads per sample. After sorted cells were lysed in RLT buffer, RNA was extracted with DNase-treated RNeasy Micro or Mini kits, with the choice depending on cell number. Each cell subset was processed separately to prevent cross-contamination, with patient and healthy donor samples processed together. The immunoSEQ multiplex PCR was used to amplify TCRB sequences from cDNA, yielding 87-bp fragments that span the CDR3 region. Sequencing of the amplicons was done on the Illumina HiSeq platform. The study's processing was this. Synthetic template baselines were used to correct PCR bias computationally, reads within Hamming distance 2 were collapsed, and singletons that could not be merged were discarded. By aligning reads against IMGT, V, D and J genes, CDR3 length, and insertions or deletions at six rearrangement sites were assigned. Within each subset, clonotype counts were normalized to sorted cell number, after which true diversity and Gini coefficients were computed with the tcR R package. The overlap coefficient, calculated on TCRB nucleotide sequences, was used to quantify repertoire sharing. TCRdb took this table from immuneACCESS and kept in-frame rearrangements with V and J called. Such tables lack part of the clones; where checked against another copy, unresolved V genes explain under half of the gap, and the rest is unexplained. V and J calls and clone size come straight from that table; D and trimming were deduced from the DNA. Recorded for this sample are 90,000 to 110,000 clones; 30% to 40% of them occurred a single time. The ten largest make up 0.065% of the sample.

Trimming removed 4 bases from V and 2 bases from J, leaving 8 bases between the germline ends. The CDR3 starts with the cysteine, ends with the phenylalanine, and has 13 residues. Only the CDR3 region is kept as DNA, spanning 39 bases read in frame from base 1. CDR1 SEHNR and CDR2 FQNEAQ were looked up in the germline V gene (reference sequence). Recombination linked TRBV7-9 to TRBJ1-2; no confident D gene assignment can be made. The sequence derives from a young woman in good health. What was sequenced was stem cell memory CD4+ T cells from blood. This sample's cell subset or site label indicates: stem cell-like memory CD4+ T cells. CDR3 protein: CASSYRENYGYTF. The DNA reads as follows: TGTGCCAGCAGCTACCGGGAAAACTATGGCTACACCTTC.